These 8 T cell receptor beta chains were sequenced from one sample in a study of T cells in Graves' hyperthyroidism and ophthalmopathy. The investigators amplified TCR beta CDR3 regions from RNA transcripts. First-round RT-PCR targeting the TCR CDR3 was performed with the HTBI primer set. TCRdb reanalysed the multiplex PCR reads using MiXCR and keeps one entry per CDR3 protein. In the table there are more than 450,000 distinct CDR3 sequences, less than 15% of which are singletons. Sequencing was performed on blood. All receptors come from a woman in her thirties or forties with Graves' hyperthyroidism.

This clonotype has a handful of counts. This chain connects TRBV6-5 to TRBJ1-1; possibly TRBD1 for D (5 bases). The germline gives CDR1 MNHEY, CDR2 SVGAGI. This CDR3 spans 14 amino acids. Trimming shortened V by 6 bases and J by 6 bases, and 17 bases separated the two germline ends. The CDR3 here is CASSLTPWDPEAFF. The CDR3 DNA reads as TGTGCCAGCAGCCTTACTCCATGGGACCCTGAAGCTTTCTTT.

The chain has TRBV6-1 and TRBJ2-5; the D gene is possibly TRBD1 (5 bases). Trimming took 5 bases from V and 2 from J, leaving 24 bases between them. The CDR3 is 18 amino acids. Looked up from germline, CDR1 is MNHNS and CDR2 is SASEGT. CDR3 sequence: CASSLTVSSRAMQETQYF. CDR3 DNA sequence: TGTGCCAGCAGTTTGACCGTATCCTCCAGGGCCATGCAAGAGACCCAGTACTTC.

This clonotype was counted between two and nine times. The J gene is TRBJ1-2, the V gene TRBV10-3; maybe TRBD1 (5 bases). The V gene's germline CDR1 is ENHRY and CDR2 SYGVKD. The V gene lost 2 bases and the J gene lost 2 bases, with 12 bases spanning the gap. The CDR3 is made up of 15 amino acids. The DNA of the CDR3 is TGTGCCATCAGTGAGGGTCTGGGACGGAACTATGGCTACACCTTC. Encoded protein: CAISEGLGRNYGYTF.

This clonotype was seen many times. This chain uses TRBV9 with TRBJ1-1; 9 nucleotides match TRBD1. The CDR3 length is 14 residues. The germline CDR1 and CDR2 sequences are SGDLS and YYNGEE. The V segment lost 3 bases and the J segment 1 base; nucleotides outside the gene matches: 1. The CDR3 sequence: CASSAGQGNTEAFF. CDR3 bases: TGTGCCAGCAGCGCGGGACAGGGGAACACTGAAGCTTTCTTT.

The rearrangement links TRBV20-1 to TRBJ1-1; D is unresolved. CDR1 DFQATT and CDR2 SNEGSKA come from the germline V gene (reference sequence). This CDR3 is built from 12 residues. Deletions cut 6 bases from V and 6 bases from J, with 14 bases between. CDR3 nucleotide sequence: TGCAGTGCCCTGAACCAAAACGCTGAAGCTTTCTTT. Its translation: CSALNQNAEAFF.

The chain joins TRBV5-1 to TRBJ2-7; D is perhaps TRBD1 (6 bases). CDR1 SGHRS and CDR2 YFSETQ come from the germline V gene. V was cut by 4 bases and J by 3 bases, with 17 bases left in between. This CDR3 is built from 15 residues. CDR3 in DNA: TGCGCCAGCAGCGGGGGCCCAGGTGGAGGCTACGAGCAGTACTTC. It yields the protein CASSGGPGGGYEQYF.

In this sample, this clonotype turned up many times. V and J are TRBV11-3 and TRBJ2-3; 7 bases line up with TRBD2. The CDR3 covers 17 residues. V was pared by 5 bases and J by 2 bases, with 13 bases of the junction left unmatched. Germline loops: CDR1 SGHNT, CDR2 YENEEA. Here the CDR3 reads CASSPTGGAYLTDTQYF. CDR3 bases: TGTGCCAGCAGCCCCACGGGGGGAGCATATCTCACAGATACGCAGTATTTT. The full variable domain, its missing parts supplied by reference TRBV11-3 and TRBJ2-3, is EAGVVQSPRYKIIEKKQPVAFWCNPISGHNTLYWYLQNLGQGPELLIRYENEEAVDDSQLPKDRFSAERLKGVDSTLKIQPAELGDSAVYLCASSPTGGAYLTDTQYFGPGTRLTVL.

The CDR3 DNA is TGTGCCAGCAGTTTAGGGGTCGGTGGGGAGACCCAGTACTTC. This codes for CASSLGVGGETQYF. The V gene is TRBV28, the J gene TRBJ2-5; D uncertain. Trimming took off 2 bases at V and 5 bases at J, with 12 bases between the two ends. Germline V CDR1 and CDR2: MDHEN, SYDVKM. The length of the CDR3 is 14 residues.